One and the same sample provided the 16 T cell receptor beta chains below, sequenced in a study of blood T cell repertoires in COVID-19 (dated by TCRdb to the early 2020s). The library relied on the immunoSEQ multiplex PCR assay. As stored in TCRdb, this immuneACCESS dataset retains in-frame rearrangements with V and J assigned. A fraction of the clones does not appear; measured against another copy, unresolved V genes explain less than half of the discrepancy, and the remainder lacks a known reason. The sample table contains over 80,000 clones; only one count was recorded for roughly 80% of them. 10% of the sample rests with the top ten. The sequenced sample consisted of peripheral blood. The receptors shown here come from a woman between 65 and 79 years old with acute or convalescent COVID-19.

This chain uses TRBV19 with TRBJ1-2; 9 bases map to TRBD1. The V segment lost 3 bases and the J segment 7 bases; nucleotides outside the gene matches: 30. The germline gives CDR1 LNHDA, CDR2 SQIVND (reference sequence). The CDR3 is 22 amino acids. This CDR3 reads CASSIGSPGRSGTGNRESGYTF. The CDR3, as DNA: TGTGCCAGTAGTATTGGGTCCCCCGGCCGGTCCGGGACAGGGAATAGAGAAAGTGGCTACACCTTC. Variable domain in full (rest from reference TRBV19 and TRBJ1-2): DGGITQSPKYLFRKEGQNVTLSCEQNLNHDAMYWYRQDPGQGLRLIYYSQIVNDFQKGDIAEGYSVSREKKESFPLTVTSAQKNPTAFYLCASSIGSPGRSGTGNRESGYTFGSGTRLTVV.

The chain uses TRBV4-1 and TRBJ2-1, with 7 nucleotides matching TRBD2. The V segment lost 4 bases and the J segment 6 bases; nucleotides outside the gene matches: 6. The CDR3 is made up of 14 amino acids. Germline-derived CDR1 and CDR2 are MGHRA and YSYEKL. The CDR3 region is CASSLGLGANEQFF. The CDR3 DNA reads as TGCGCCAGCAGCCTCGGACTAGGGGCCAATGAGCAGTTCTTC.

CDR3 protein: CASSLDGQPYEQYF. The CDR3 coding sequence is TGCGCCAGCAGCTTGGATGGACAGCCCTACGAGCAGTACTTC. V gene TRBV5-1 combines with J gene TRBJ2-7, with D possibly matching TRBD1 (6 bases). The germline gives CDR1 SGHRS, CDR2 YFSETQ. V gave up 0 bases and J gave up 2 bases, with 9 bases separating them. The CDR3 loop spans 14 amino acids.

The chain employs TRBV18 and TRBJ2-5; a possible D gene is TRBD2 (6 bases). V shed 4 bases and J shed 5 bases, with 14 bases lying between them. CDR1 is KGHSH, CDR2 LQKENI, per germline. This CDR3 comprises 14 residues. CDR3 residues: CASSRTSGDETQYF. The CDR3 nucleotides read TGTGCCAGCTCACGGACCTCGGGGGACGAGACCCAGTACTTC.

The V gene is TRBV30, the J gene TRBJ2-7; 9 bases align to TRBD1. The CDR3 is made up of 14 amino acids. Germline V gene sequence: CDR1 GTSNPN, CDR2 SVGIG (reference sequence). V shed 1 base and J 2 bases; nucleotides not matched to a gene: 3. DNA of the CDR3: TGTGCCTGGAGTGGGGGGACAGGGACCTACGAGCAGTACTTC. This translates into CAWSGGTGTYEQYF.

As DNA, the CDR3 is TGTGCCAGCAGCCGACTAGCGGGACAATACAATGAGCAGTTCTTC. Protein product: CASSRLAGQYNEQFF. The rearrangement uses TRBV11-2 and TRBJ2-1; TRBD2 agrees at 11 bases. The germline CDR1 and CDR2 sequences are SGHAT and FQNNGV. This CDR3 spans 15 amino acids. The V segment lost 5 bases and the J segment 4 bases; nucleotides outside the gene matches: 4.

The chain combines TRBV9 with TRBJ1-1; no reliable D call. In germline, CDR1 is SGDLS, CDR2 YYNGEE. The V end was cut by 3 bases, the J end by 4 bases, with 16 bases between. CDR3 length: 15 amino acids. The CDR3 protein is CASSGSPGFGTEAFF. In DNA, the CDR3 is TGTGCCAGCAGCGGCAGTCCGGGGTTTGGCACTGAAGCTTTCTTT.

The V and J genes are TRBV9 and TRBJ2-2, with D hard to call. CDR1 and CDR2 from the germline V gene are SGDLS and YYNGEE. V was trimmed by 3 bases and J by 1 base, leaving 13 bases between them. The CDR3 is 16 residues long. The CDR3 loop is CASSARRQVNTGELFF. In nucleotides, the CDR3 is TGTGCCAGCAGCGCCCGTCGGCAGGTGAACACCGGGGAGCTGTTTTTT.

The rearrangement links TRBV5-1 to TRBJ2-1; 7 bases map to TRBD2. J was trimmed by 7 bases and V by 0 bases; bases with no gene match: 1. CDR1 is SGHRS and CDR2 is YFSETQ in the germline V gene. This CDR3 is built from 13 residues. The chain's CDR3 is CASSLAGGNEQFF. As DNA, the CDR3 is TGCGCCAGCAGCTTGGCCGGGGGGAATGAGCAGTTCTTC.

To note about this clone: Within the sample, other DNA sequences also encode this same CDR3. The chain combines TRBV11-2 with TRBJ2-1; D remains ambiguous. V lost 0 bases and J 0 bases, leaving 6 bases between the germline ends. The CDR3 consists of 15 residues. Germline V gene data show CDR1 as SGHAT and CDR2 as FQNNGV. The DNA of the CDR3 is TGTGCCAGCAGCTTAGACCTAAGCTCCTACAATGAGCAGTTCTTC. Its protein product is CASSLDLSSYNEQFF. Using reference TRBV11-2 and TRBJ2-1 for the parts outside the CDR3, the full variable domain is EAGVAQSPRYKIIEKRQSVAFWCNPISGHATLYWYQQILGQGPKLLIQFQNNGVVDDSQLPKDRFSAERLKGVDSTLKIQPAKLEDSAVYLCASSLDLSSYNEQFFGPGTRLTVL.

The CDR3 reads CSVHLRRTQYF. In DNA form, the CDR3 reads TGCAGCGTTCACCTAAGAAGAACGCAGTATTTT. The chain couples TRBV29-1 to TRBJ2-3; D remains unclear. The CDR3 covers 11 residues. The V gene lost 5 bases and the J gene lost 9 bases, with 12 bases spanning the gap. From germline, CDR1 is SQVTM and CDR2 ANQGSEA.

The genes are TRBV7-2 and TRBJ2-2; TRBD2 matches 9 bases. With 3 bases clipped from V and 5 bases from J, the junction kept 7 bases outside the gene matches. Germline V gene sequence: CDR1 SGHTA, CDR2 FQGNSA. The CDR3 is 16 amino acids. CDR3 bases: TGTGCCAGCAGCTTGCTTCCCGCGGGAGGGACCGGGGAGCTGTTTTTT. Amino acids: CASSLLPAGGTGELFF. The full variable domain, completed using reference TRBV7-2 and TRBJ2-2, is GAGVSQSPSNKVTEKGKDVELRCDPISGHTALYWYRQSLGQGLEFLIYFQGNSAPDKSGLPSDRFSAERTGGSVSTLTIQRTQQEDSAVYLCASSLLPAGGTGELFFGEGSRLTVL.

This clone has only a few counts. The CDR3 reads CASSLGLRQGRTEAFF. The CDR3 nucleotides read TGCGCCAGCAGCCTTGGCCTGAGACAGGGAAGAACTGAAGCTTTCTTT. The V and J genes are TRBV5-1 and TRBJ1-1; 7 nucleotides line up with TRBD1. V was clipped by 4 bases and J by 5 bases; unmatched bases: 14. The CDR3 spans 16 residues. Germline V gene lookup returns CDR1 SGHRS and CDR2 YFSETQ.

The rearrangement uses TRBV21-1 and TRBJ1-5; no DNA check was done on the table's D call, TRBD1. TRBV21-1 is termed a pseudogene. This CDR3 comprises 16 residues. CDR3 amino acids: CASSKWGQSLNQPQHF. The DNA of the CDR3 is TGTGCCAGCAGCAAATGGGGACAGTCCCTCAATCAGCCCCAGCATTTT.

CDR3 residues: CSVVTSRAFF. In DNA, the CDR3 is TGCAGTGTGGTCACATCGCGGGCTTTCTTT. The chain is built from TRBV20-1 and TRBJ1-1, with D unclear. The CDR3 extends over 10 amino acids. The V and J ends lost 7 bases and 11 bases respectively, with 14 bases between them. CDR1 DFQATT and CDR2 SNEGSKA come from the germline V gene (reference sequence).

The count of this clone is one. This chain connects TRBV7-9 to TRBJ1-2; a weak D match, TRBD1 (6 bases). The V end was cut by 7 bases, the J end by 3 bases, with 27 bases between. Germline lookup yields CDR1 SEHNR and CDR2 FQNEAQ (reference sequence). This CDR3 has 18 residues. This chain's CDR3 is CASTTPTGQGPTDYGYTF. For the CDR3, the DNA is TGTGCCAGCACCACCCCCACGGGACAAGGGCCGACCGACTATGGCTACACCTTC.